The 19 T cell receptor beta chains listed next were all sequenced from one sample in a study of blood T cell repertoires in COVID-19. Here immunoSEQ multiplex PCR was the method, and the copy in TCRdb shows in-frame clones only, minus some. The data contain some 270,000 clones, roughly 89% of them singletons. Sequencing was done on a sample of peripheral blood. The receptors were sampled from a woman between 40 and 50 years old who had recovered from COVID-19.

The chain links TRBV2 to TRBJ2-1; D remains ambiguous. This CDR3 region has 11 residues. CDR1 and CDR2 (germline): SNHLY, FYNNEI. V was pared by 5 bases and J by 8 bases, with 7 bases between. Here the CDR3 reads CASSSIYEQFF. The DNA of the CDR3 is TGTGCCAGCAGTTCTATATATGAGCAGTTCTTC.

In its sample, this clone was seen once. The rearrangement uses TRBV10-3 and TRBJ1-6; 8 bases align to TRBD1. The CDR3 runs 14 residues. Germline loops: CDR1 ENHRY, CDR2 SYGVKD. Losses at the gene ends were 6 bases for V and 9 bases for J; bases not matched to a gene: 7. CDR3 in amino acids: CAIRAGQGPSPLHF. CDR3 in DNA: TGTGCCATCAGGGCCGGACAGGGTCCTTCACCCCTCCACTTT.

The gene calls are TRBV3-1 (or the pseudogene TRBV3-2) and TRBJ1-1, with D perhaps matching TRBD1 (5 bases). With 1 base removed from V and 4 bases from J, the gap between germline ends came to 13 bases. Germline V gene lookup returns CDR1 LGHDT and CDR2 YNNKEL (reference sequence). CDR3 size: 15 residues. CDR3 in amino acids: CASSQARWGGTEAFF. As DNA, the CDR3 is TGTGCCAGCAGCCAAGCCCGGTGGGGCGGCACTGAAGCTTTCTTT.

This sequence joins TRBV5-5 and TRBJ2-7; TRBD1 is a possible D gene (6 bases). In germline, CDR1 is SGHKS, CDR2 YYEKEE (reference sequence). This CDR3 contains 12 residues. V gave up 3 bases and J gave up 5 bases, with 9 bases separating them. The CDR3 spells CASSSYRDEQYF. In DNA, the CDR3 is TGTGCCAGCAGCTCGTACAGGGACGAGCAGTACTTC.

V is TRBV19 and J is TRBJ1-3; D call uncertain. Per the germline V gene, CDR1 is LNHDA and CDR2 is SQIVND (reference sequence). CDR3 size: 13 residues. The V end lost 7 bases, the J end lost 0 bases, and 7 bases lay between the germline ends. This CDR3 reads CASTGRSGNTIYF. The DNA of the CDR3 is TGTGCCAGTACGGGTCGCTCTGGAAACACCATATATTTT. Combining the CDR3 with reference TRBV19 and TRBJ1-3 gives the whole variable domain DGGITQSPKYLFRKEGQNVTLSCEQNLNHDAMYWYRQDPGQGLRLIYYSQIVNDFQKGDIAEGYSVSREKKESFPLTVTSAQKNPTAFYLCASTGRSGNTIYFGEGSWLTVV.

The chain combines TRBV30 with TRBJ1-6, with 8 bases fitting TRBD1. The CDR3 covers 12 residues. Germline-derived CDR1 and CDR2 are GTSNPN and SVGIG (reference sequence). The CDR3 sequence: CARGQDNSPLHF. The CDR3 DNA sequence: TGTGCTCGGGGACAGGATAATTCACCCCTCCACTTT.

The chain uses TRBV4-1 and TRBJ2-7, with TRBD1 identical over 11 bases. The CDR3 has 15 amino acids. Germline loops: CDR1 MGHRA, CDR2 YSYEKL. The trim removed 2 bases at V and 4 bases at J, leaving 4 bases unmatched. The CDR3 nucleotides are TGCGCCAGCAGCCAAACCGGGACAGGGGGTTACGAGCAGTACTTC. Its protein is CASSQTGTGGYEQYF.

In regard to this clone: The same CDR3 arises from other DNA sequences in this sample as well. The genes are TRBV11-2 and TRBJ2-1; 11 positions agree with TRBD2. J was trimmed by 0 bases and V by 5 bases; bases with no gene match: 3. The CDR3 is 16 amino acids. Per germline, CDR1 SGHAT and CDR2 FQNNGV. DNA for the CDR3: TGTGCCAGCAGCCCCCTAGCGGGAGGCTCCTACAATGAGCAGTTCTTC. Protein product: CASSPLAGGSYNEQFF.

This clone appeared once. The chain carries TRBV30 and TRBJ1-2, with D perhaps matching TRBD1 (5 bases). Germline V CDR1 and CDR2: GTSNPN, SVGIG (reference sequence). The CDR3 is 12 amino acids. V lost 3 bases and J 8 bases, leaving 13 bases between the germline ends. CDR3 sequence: CAWRATGWGYTF. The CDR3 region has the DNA TGTGCCTGGAGGGCAACAGGTTGGGGCTACACCTTC.

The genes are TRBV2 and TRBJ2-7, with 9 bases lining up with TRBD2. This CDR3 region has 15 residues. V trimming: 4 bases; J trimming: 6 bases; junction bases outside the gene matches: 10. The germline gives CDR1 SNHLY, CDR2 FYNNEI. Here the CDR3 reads CASSGEREAGGEQYV. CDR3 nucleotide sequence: TGTGCCAGCAGTGGTGAGCGGGAGGCCGGGGGCGAGCAGTACGTC.

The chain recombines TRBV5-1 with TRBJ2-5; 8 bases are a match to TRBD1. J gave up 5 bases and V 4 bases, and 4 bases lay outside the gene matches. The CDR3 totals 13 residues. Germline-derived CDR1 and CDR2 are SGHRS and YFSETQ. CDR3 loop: CASSTDRVETQYF. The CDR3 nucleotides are TGCGCCAGCAGCACGGACAGGGTCGAGACCCAGTACTTC.

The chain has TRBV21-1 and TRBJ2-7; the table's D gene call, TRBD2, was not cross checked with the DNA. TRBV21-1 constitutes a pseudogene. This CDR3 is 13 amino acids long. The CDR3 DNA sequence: TGTGCCAGCAGCAAATTGTCCTTCTACGAGCAGTACGTC. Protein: CASSKLSFYEQYV.

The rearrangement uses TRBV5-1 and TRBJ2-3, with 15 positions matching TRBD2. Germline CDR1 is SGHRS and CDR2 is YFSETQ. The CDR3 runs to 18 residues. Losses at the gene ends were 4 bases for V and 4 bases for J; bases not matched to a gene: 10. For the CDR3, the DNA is TGCGCCAGCAGCCCGGGACTAGCGGGAGGAGCTGGGGCAGATACGCAGTATTTT. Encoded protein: CASSPGLAGGAGADTQYF.

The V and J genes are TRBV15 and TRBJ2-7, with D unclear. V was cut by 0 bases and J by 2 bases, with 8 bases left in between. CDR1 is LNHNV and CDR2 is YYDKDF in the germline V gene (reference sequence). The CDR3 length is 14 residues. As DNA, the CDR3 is TGTGCCACCAGCAGAGATCTTGGGCCCTACGAGCAGTACTTC. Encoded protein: CATSRDLGPYEQYF. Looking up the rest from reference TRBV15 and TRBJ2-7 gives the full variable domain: DAMVIQNPRYQVTQFGKPVTLSCSQTLNHNVMYWYQQKSSQAPKLLFHYYDKDFNNEADTPDNFQSRRPNTSFCFLDIRSPGLGDTAMYLCATSRDLGPYEQYFGPGTRLTVT.

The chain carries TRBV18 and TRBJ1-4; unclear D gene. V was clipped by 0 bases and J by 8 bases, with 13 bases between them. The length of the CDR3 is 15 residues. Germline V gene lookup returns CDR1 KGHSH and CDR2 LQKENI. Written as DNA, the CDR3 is TGTGCCAGCTCACCACCGGAGGGCGTGGGGGAAAAACTGTTTTTT. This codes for CASSPPEGVGEKLFF.

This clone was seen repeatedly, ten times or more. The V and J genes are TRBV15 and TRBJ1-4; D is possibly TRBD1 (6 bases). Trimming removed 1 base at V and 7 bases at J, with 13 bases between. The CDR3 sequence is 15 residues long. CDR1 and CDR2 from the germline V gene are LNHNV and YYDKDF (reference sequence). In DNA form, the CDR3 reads TGTGCCACCAGCAGAGTACACATACAGGGTGAAAAACTGTTTTTT. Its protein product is CATSRVHIQGEKLFF.

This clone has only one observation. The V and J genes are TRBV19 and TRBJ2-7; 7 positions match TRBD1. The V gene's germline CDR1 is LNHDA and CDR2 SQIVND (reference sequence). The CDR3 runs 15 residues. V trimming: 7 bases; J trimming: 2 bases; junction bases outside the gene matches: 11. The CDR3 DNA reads TGTGCCAGTAAACAGGGGCAGGGGACCCCCTACGAGCAGTACTTC. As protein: CASKQGQGTPYEQYF.

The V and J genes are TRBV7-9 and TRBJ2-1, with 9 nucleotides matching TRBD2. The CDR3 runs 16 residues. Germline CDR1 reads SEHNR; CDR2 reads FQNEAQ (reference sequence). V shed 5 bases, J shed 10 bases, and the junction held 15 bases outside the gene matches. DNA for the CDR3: TGTGCCAGCAGCCCCCCAGCGGGGGGCTCCGTAGAGGAGCAGTTCTTC. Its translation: CASSPPAGGSVEEQFF.

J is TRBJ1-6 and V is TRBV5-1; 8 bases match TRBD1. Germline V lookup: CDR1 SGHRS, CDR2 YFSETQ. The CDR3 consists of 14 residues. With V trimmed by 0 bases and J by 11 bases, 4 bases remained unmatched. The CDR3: CASSLETGAAPLHF. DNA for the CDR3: TGCGCCAGCAGCTTGGAGACAGGGGCCGCACCCCTCCACTTT. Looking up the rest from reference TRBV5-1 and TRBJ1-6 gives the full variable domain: KAGVTQTPRYLIKTRGQQVTLSCSPISGHRSVSWYQQTPGQGLQFLFEYFSETQRNKGNFPGRFSGRQFSNSRSEMNVSTLELGDSALYLCASSLETGAAPLHFGNGTRLTVT.